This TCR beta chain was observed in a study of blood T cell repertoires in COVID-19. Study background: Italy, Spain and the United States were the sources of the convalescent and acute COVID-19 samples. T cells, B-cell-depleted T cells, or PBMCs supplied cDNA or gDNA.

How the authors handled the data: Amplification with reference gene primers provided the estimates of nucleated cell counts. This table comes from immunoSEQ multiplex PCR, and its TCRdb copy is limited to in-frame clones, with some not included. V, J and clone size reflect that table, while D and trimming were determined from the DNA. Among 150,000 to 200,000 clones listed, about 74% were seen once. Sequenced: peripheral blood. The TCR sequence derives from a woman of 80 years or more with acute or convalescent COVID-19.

The DNA of the CDR3 is TGTGCCAGCAGGCCGAGGGGACTAGCGGGGGACAAAAGGCCCGGGGAGCTGTTTTTT. This codes for CASRPRGLAGDKRPGELFF. This chain links TRBV27 with TRBJ2-2, with 14 bases aligning to TRBD2. This CDR3 has 19 amino acids. Germline lookup yields CDR1 MNHEY and CDR2 SMNVEV (reference sequence). The V gene end was trimmed by 6 bases and the J gene end by 6 bases; junction bases not matched to a gene: 15.